Each of the 26 T cell receptor beta chains below was sequenced from the same sample in a study of naive and memory T cell subsets. The beta constant-region primer was an equimolar mix of two oligonucleotides covering TRBC1 and TRBC2. Nested alpha and beta constant-region primers with the SP2 primer drove four PCR rounds on ligated cDNA. TCRdb itself ran the UMI-ligation and nested PCR reads through MiXCR, one entry per CDR3 protein. In the table there are tens of thousands of distinct CDR3 sequences, about 10% of which are singletons. Sequencing was done on a sample of naive CD8+ T cells from blood. All receptors come from a human donor in good health.

The rearrangement links TRBV10-3 to TRBJ2-2, with TRBD2 matching 7 bases. Germline CDR1 and CDR2: ENHRY and SYGVKD. J was trimmed by 0 bases and V by 2 bases; bases with no gene match: 9. The CDR3 spans 18 residues. Here the CDR3 DNA reads TGTGCCATCAGTGAGCCGGGCAAGGGGAGGGCGAACACCGGGGAGCTGTTTTTT. Its protein is CAISEPGKGRANTGELFF.

This clonotype was counted ten times or more. This chain's CDR3 is CASSSVASTDTQYF. CDR3 DNA sequence: TGTGCCAGCAGCTCAGTCGCTTCCACAGATACGCAGTATTTT. The rearrangement uses TRBV7-9 and TRBJ2-3, with D unresolved. This CDR3 contains 14 residues. Trimming stripped 4 bases from V and 2 bases from J, with 10 bases between. The germline V gene encodes CDR1 SEHNR and CDR2 FQNEAQ (reference sequence).

The sample holds many counts of this clonotype. This chain joins TRBV7-9 and TRBJ1-1; D is ambiguous. The CDR3 has 12 residues. CDR1 is SEHNR, CDR2 FQNEAQ, per germline (reference sequence). The V gene lost 7 bases and the J gene lost 5 bases, with 11 bases spanning the gap. The CDR3 region has the DNA TGTGCCAGCACGAAACTGAGGACTGAAGCTTTCTTT. Protein product: CASTKLRTEAFF. Filled out from reference TRBV7-9 and TRBJ1-1, the complete variable domain reads DTGVSQNPRHKITKRGQNVTFRCDPISEHNRLYWYRQTLGQGPEFLTYFQNEAQLEKSRLLSDRFSAERPKGSFSTLEIQRTEQGDSAMYLCASTKLRTEAFFGQGTRLTVV.

This clonotype was detected ten times or more. The chain combines TRBV29-1 with TRBJ1-1; no reliable D call. The CDR3 has 12 amino acids. Germline CDR1 is SQVTM and CDR2 is ANQGSEA. Trimming left V 0 bases short and J 7 bases short, with 9 bases between. CDR3 DNA sequence: TGCAGCGTTGAAGAGCAGACTTATGAAGCTTTCTTT. Its protein product is CSVEEQTYEAFF.

The chain employs TRBV3-1 and TRBJ1-1, with D perhaps TRBD1 (5 bases). The V gene lost 1 base and the J gene lost 1 base, with 10 bases spanning the gap. Germline values: CDR1 LGHDT, CDR2 YNNKEL (reference sequence). The CDR3 has 15 residues. The CDR3 DNA is TGTGCCAGCAGCCAAGTGGGCGGACAGAACACTGAAGCTTTCTTT. Translating it yields CASSQVGGQNTEAFF.

V gene TRBV6-2 or TRBV6-3 combines with J gene TRBJ1-1; D remains ambiguous. Trimming removed 2 bases at V and 7 bases at J, with 11 bases between. In germline, CDR1 is MNHEY, CDR2 SVGEGT. The CDR3 is 13 amino acids. The CDR3 here is CASSYVYGNEAFF. CDR3 bases: TGTGCCAGCAGTTACGTCTACGGGAATGAAGCTTTCTTT.

J is TRBJ1-2 and V is TRBV7-9, with 8 bases lining up with TRBD1. Per the germline V gene, CDR1 is SEHNR and CDR2 is FQNEAQ (reference sequence). V was pared by 1 base and J by 5 bases, with 9 bases of the junction left unmatched. The CDR3 spans 16 residues. This CDR3 is CASSLETGTGEYGYTF. In DNA form, the CDR3 reads TGTGCCAGCAGCTTAGAGACCGGGACAGGAGAATATGGCTACACCTTC.

This clonotype has more than one count but fewer than ten. V usage is TRBV20-1 and J usage is TRBJ2-5; tentative D call: TRBD2 (6 bases). Trimming stripped 7 bases from V and 4 bases from J, with 16 bases between. This CDR3 has 13 residues. Germline CDR1 reads DFQATT; CDR2 reads SNEGSKA (reference sequence). This chain's CDR3 is CSDVAVGRETQYF. DNA for the CDR3: TGCAGTGATGTAGCGGTTGGCAGAGAGACCCAGTACTTC.

This clonotype was picked up many times. V and J are TRBV27 and TRBJ2-7; 9 bases fit TRBD2. This CDR3 is 16 amino acids long. V dropped 4 bases and J dropped 3; count of bases not matched to a gene: 10. CDR1 MNHEY and CDR2 SMNVEV come from the germline V gene (reference sequence). Here the CDR3 DNA reads TGTGCCAGCAGTTCAAGCCCTCGGCGGGAGGGCTACGAGCAGTACTTC. This translates into CASSSSPRREGYEQYF.

In this sample, this clonotype turned up many times. The chain recombines TRBV28 with TRBJ2-7, with D unresolved. Trimming shortened V by 1 base and J by 5 bases, and 6 bases separated the two germline ends. Germline V gene data show CDR1 as MDHEN and CDR2 as SYDVKM. The CDR3 is 12 residues long. The CDR3 coding sequence is TGTGCCAGCAGTTTATTCGGAGACGAGCAGTACTTC. Translation: CASSLFGDEQYF.

This clonotype occurred many times. The chain is built from TRBV27 and TRBJ2-7; no clear D. This CDR3 is built from 14 residues. CDR1 and CDR2 from the germline V gene are MNHEY and SMNVEV (reference sequence). V was pared by 0 bases and J by 4 bases, with 10 bases between. The CDR3 sequence: CASSLSRHTYEQYF. The CDR3, as DNA: TGTGCCAGCAGTTTATCCCGCCACACGTACGAGCAGTACTTC.

This clonotype was seen many times. The chain uses TRBV6-5 and TRBJ2-7; 7 bases line up with TRBD1. The CDR3 contains 13 residues. The V and J ends lost 7 bases and 0 bases, in that order; junction bases with no gene match: 3. Germline assignment: CDR1 MNHEY and CDR2 SVGAGI. The CDR3 loop is CASNPGGSYEQYF. CDR3 coding DNA: TGTGCCAGCAATCCAGGGGGCTCCTACGAGCAGTACTTC.

This clonotype was counted only a few times. The chain uses TRBV7-2 and TRBJ2-3; D call uncertain. CDR1 SGHTA and CDR2 FQGNSA come from the germline V gene. V was cut by 5 bases and J by 4 bases, with 10 bases left in between. This CDR3 is 13 amino acids long. In DNA form, the CDR3 reads TGTGCCAGCAGCCTCGGGCCCGCAGATACGCAGTATTTT. It is translated as CASSLGPADTQYF. Combining the CDR3 with reference TRBV7-2 and TRBJ2-3 gives the whole variable domain GAGVSQSPSNKVTEKGKDVELRCDPISGHTALYWYRQSLGQGLEFLIYFQGNSAPDKSGLPSDRFSAERTGGSVSTLTIQRTQQEDSAVYLCASSLGPADTQYFGPGTRLTVL.

This clonotype was seen only a few times. As DNA, the CDR3 is TGCAGTGCTAGAGACCGGCAGATACATCTTTACGAGCAGTACTTC. Its translation is CSARDRQIHLYEQYF. The chain uses TRBV20-1 and TRBJ2-7; unclear D gene. Per the germline V gene, CDR1 is DFQATT and CDR2 is SNEGSKA (reference sequence). There are 15 residues in the CDR3. Trimming shortened V by 0 bases and J by 4 bases, and 16 bases separated the two germline ends.

The V and J genes are TRBV11-2 and TRBJ2-7, with D possibly being TRBD2 (5 bases). The CDR3 is made up of 15 amino acids. V was clipped by 4 bases and J by 6 bases, with 19 bases between them. Germline CDR1 is SGHAT and CDR2 is FQNNGV. The CDR3 coding sequence is TGTGCCAGCAGCTCACAGATGGAGAGGGCCGCCGAGCAGTACTTC. The encoded protein is CASSSQMERAAEQYF.

The table lists this clonotype with many counts. The chain recombines TRBV20-1 with TRBJ2-7; 9 bases align to TRBD2. This CDR3 is built from 14 residues. The V segment lost 1 base and the J segment 2 bases; nucleotides outside the gene matches: 3. CDR1 DFQATT and CDR2 SNEGSKA come from the germline V gene (reference sequence). This chain's CDR3 is CSARVSGRPYEQYF. CDR3 DNA: TGCAGTGCTAGAGTCAGCGGGAGGCCCTACGAGCAGTACTTC.

This clonotype was recorded at least ten times. V and J are TRBV29-1 and TRBJ2-7; perhaps D is TRBD1 or TRBD2 (5 bases each). The ends were cut back, 8 bases at V and 7 bases at J, with 18 bases in the middle. The V gene's germline CDR1 is SQVTM and CDR2 ANQGSEA. The CDR3 loop spans 12 amino acids. The CDR3 region is CSYLSGTPEQYF. Written as DNA, the CDR3 is TGCAGCTACCTATCTGGGACGCCTGAGCAGTACTTC.

At least ten counts were recorded for this clonotype. The rearrangement links TRBV6-5 to TRBJ1-6; the D is unclear. Germline V gene lookup returns CDR1 MNHEY and CDR2 SVGAGI. V lost 0 bases to trimming and J lost 0 bases, with 6 bases between them. The CDR3 is 16 residues long. CDR3 amino acids: CASSYSWSSYNSPLHF. CDR3 DNA: TGTGCCAGCAGTTACTCATGGAGCTCCTATAATTCACCCCTCCACTTT.

This clonotype came up a few times. The chain employs TRBV28 and TRBJ1-1, with D uncertain. Trimming shortened V by 6 bases and J by 8 bases, and 19 bases separated the two germline ends. This CDR3 comprises 14 residues. Germline CDR1 reads MDHEN; CDR2 reads SYDVKM. CDR3 bases: TGTGCCAGCAGCCTAGGGCGGTTTGCGACGGAAGCTTTCTTT. Amino acid sequence: CASSLGRFATEAFF. Supplemented by reference TRBV28 and TRBJ1-1, the full variable domain reads DVKVTQSSRYLVKRTGEKVFLECVQDMDHENMFWYRQDPGLGLRLIYFSYDVKMKEKGDIPEGYSVSREKKERFSLILESASTNQTSMYLCASSLGRFATEAFFGQGTRLTVV.

This clonotype turned up a few times. This chain joins TRBV27 and TRBJ2-7, with D perhaps TRBD1 or TRBD2 (5 bases each). Trimming stripped 5 bases from V and 2 bases from J, with 19 bases between. This CDR3 region has 16 residues. Germline CDR1 MNHEY, CDR2 SMNVEV (reference sequence). The CDR3 region is CASSRHSGTVPYEQYF. CDR3 nucleotide sequence: TGTGCCAGCAGTCGTCATTCCGGGACGGTACCCTACGAGCAGTACTTC.

This clonotype occurred a few times. This chain connects TRBV20-1 to TRBJ1-5; possibly TRBD1 for D (6 bases). CDR1 is DFQATT and CDR2 is SNEGSKA in the germline V gene (reference sequence). Trimming cost V 5 bases and J 4 bases, with 21 bases left between them. The CDR3 covers 16 residues. CDR3 sequence (DNA): TGCAGTGCTCCTGGGGACAATGAGGGAGATAATCAGCCCCAGCATTTT. Translated, it gives CSAPGDNEGDNQPQHF.

This clonotype was detected a few times. The chain couples TRBV4-1 to TRBJ2-5, with D unclear. The CDR3 is made up of 15 amino acids. V gave up 4 bases and J gave up 2 bases, with 14 bases separating them. Per germline, CDR1 MGHRA and CDR2 YSYEKL. DNA of the CDR3: TGCGCCAGCAGCCGCACAGACCTGGAACAAGAGACCCAGTACTTC. It translates to CASSRTDLEQETQYF.

The sample holds a few counts of this clonotype. The chain uses TRBV6-6 and TRBJ2-1; 7 bases agree with TRBD2. J lost 0 bases, V lost 1 base, and 6 bases had no gene match. The CDR3 runs to 17 residues. Germline values: CDR1 MNHNY, CDR2 SVGAGI (reference sequence). DNA for the CDR3: TGTGCCAGCAGTTACTGGGTTGGCGGGAGCTCCTACAATGAGCAGTTCTTC. Its translation is CASSYWVGGSSYNEQFF.

This clonotype was observed a single time. CDR3 region: CASKSGGSFDEQFF. CDR3 DNA: TGTGCCAGCAAATCCGGGGGGAGTTTTGATGAGCAGTTCTTC. J is TRBJ2-1 and V is TRBV7-2; 7 bases line up with TRBD2. The CDR3 totals 14 residues. Trimming took 7 bases from V and 8 from J; bases not matched to a gene: 11. The germline V gene encodes CDR1 SGHTA and CDR2 FQGNSA.

This clonotype was seen at least ten times. The chain is built from TRBV5-4 and TRBJ1-1; no clear D gene. The germline V and J ends were trimmed by 4 bases and 3 bases, with 16 bases remaining between them. This CDR3 spans 15 amino acids. Looked up from germline, CDR1 is SGHNT and CDR2 is YYREEE (reference sequence). DNA for the CDR3: TGTGCCAGCAGCATCCGGCAGGAACGTGACACTGAAGCTTTCTTT. This sequence encodes CASSIRQERDTEAFF.

At least ten counts were recorded for this clonotype. The chain is built from TRBV7-9 and TRBJ1-1; possibly TRBD1 for D (6 bases). Trimming pared 5 bases from V and 5 bases from J, leaving 9 bases between. Germline V gene sequence: CDR1 SEHNR, CDR2 FQNEAQ (reference sequence). The CDR3 totals 12 residues. The CDR3 DNA reads as TGTGCCAGCAGCGAAGGGGGAACTGAAGCTTTCTTT. Residues: CASSEGGTEAFF.